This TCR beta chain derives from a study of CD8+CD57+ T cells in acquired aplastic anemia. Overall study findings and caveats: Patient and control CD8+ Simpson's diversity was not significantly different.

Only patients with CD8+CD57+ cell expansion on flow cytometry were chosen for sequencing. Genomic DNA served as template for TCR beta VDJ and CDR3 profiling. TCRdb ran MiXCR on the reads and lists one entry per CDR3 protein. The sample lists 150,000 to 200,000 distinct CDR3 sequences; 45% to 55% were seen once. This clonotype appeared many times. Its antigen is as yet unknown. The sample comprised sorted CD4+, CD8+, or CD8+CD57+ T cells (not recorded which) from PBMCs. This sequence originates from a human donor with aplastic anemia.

CDR3 bases: TGCGCCAGCAGTGGGGGACCCATCAACCAAGAGACCCAGTACTTC. It specifies CASSGGPINQETQYF. The chain combines TRBV4-1 with TRBJ2-5, with D perhaps matching TRBD1 or TRBD2 (5 bases each). CDR3 length: 15 residues. V was pared by 6 bases and J by 0 bases, with 14 bases between. Germline assignment: CDR1 MGHRA and CDR2 YSYEKL.